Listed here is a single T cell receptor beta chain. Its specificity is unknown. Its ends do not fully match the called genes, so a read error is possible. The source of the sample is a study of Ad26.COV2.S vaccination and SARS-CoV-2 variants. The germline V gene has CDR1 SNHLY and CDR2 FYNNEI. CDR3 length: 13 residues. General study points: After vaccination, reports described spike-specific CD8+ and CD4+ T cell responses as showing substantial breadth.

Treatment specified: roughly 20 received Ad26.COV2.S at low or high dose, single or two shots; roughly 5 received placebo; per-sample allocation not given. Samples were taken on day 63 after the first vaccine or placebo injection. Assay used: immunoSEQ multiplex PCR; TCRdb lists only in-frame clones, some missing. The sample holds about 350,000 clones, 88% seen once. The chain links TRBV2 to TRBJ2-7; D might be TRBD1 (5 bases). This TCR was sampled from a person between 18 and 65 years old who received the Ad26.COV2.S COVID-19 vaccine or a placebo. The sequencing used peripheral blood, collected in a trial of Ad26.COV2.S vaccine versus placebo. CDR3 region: CASGDRLSYEQYF. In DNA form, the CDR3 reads TGTGCCAGCGGTGACAGACTCTCCTACGAGCAGTACTTC.